The 19 T cell receptor beta chains below all came from one sample that was sequenced in a study of shared clonotypes between healthy human individuals. The assay was immunoSEQ multiplex PCR, and TCRdb's table has in-frame clones only and misses some. This table holds about a million clones, 76% found once. Material: memory CD4+ T cells sorted from blood. As to subset: CD45RA-negative fraction. The receptor source for this set is a man aged 18 to 30 in good health.

The chain is built from TRBV4-1 and TRBJ1-2; 12 bases are shared with TRBD1. This CDR3 comprises 15 residues. V dropped 8 bases and J dropped 8; count of bases not matched to a gene: 12. CDR1 is MGHRA and CDR2 is YSYEKL in the germline V gene. The CDR3 nucleotides read TGCGCCAGCCGGACCGCGGGACAGGGGGCCGGGGGCTACACCTTC. This codes for CASRTAGQGAGGYTF.

The chain carries TRBV5-6 and TRBJ1-1, with D unclear. V lost 2 bases, J lost 6 bases, and 5 bases lay in between. The CDR3 has 11 amino acids. Per the germline V gene, CDR1 is SGHDT and CDR2 is YYEEEE. CDR3 residues: CASSFGAEAFF. CDR3 DNA sequence: TGTGCCAGCAGCTTTGGTGCTGAAGCTTTCTTT.

This clone was counted once. The chain carries TRBV6-1 and TRBJ2-7; 11 bases match TRBD2. From germline, CDR1 is MNHNS and CDR2 SASEGT. The CDR3 contains 17 residues. V dropped 1 base and J dropped 0; count of bases not matched to a gene: 5. The CDR3 sequence is CASSEGGLAATSYEQYF. In nucleotides, the CDR3 is TGTGCCAGCAGTGAAGGGGGACTAGCGGCAACCTCCTACGAGCAGTACTTC.

V is TRBV15 and J is TRBJ1-2; D call uncertain. Deletions cut 4 bases from V and 5 bases from J, with 8 bases between. CDR1 and CDR2 (germline): LNHNV, YYDKDF (reference sequence). The CDR3 runs to 12 residues. CDR3 region: CATSIYTYGYTF. Written as DNA, the CDR3 is TGTGCCACCAGCATTTACACATATGGCTACACCTTC.

The rearrangement uses TRBV10-2 and TRBJ2-4, with D possibly matching TRBD1 (6 bases). The CDR3 is 16 amino acids. The V end lost 4 bases, the J end lost 0 bases, and 13 bases lay between the germline ends. Germline V gene lookup returns CDR1 WSHSY and CDR2 SAAADI. CDR3 in amino acids: CASSVNAGAAKNIQYF. The CDR3 DNA sequence: TGCGCCAGCAGTGTTAACGCAGGGGCAGCCAAAAACATTCAGTACTTC.

This chain connects TRBV28 to TRBJ1-5, with D uncertain. Trimming took 5 bases from V and 9 from J, leaving 11 bases between them. The CDR3 spans 12 residues. The germline V gene encodes CDR1 MDHEN and CDR2 SYDVKM. CDR3 region: CASSPGRWPQHF. The CDR3 DNA follows: TGTGCCAGCAGTCCGGGCCGCTGGCCCCAGCATTTT.

The rearrangement joins TRBV6-1 to TRBJ2-7; 7 nucleotides agree with TRBD1. CDR1 and CDR2 (germline): MNHNS, SASEGT. This CDR3 spans 13 amino acids. With 8 bases clipped from V and 2 bases from J, the junction kept 6 bases outside the gene matches. This chain's CDR3 is CASLQGVPYEQYF. The DNA of the CDR3 is TGTGCCAGCTTGCAGGGGGTGCCCTACGAGCAGTACTTC.

The chain combines TRBV6-1 with TRBJ1-2; D is possibly TRBD1 (5 bases). This CDR3 has 15 amino acids. Trimming removed 8 bases from V and 4 bases from J, with 20 bases in between. CDR1 is MNHNS, CDR2 SASEGT, per germline. The CDR3 bases are TGTGCCAGCCGAACTGGGACCGATCTCGTCTATGGCTACACCTTC. It specifies CASRTGTDLVYGYTF.

The chain joins TRBV6-1 to TRBJ2-5, with TRBD2 matching over 8 bases. Germline values: CDR1 MNHNS, CDR2 SASEGT. Losses at the gene ends were 4 bases for V and 4 bases for J; bases not matched to a gene: 2. The CDR3 runs to 13 residues. The CDR3 reads CASSAGGLETQYF. CDR3 nucleotide sequence: TGTGCCAGCAGTGCGGGGGGGTTAGAGACCCAGTACTTC.

The rearrangement uses TRBV10-3 and TRBJ2-2; TRBD2 is a possible D gene (5 bases). The length of the CDR3 is 14 residues. V lost 8 bases to trimming and J lost 2 bases, with 12 bases between them. The germline CDR1 and CDR2 sequences are ENHRY and SYGVKD. The CDR3 coding sequence is TGTGCCATCCGTAGGACTTCAAACACCGGGGAGCTGTTTTTT. It encodes CAIRRTSNTGELFF.

The genes are TRBV7-2 and TRBJ1-1; no reliable D call. Between the trimmed V and J ends, which lost 4 bases and 4 bases, there was a span of 13 bases. Germline loops: CDR1 SGHTA, CDR2 FQGNSA. There are 14 residues in the CDR3. Here the CDR3 DNA reads TGTGCCAGCAGCTCACCCGGACTGGCCACTGAAGCTTTCTTT. Amino acid sequence: CASSSPGLATEAFF.

On this clone: The sample contains more than one DNA sequence encoding this CDR3. V and J are TRBV2 and TRBJ2-5, with 8 nucleotides matching TRBD2. CDR1 is SNHLY and CDR2 is FYNNEI in the germline V gene. The CDR3 length is 14 residues. Trimming at V came to 4 bases and at J to 2 bases, leaving 3 bases not matched to a gene. CDR3 amino acids: CASSAASGQETQYF. The DNA of the CDR3 is TGTGCCAGCAGTGCAGCTAGCGGGCAAGAGACCCAGTACTTC.

This clone was observed once. The J gene is TRBJ1-3, the V gene TRBV30, with TRBD1 as a possible D gene (6 bases). The CDR3 sequence is 15 residues long. V was cut by 0 bases and J by 3 bases, with 12 bases left in between. Germline V gene data show CDR1 as GTSNPN and CDR2 as SVGIG (reference sequence). The CDR3 reads CAWSVAGGFGNTIYF. The DNA for the CDR3 is TGTGCCTGGAGTGTAGCCGGGGGCTTTGGAAACACCATATATTTT.

This clone has a handful of counts. This chain connects TRBV6-6 to TRBJ2-7; D call uncertain. The CDR3 consists of 15 residues. The V end lost 3 bases, the J end lost 3 bases, and 15 bases lay between the germline ends. The germline gives CDR1 MNHNY, CDR2 SVGAGI (reference sequence). This CDR3 reads CASSYNSSPLYEQYF. The CDR3 nucleotides are TGTGCCAGCAGTTATAACAGTTCACCCCTCTACGAGCAGTACTTC.

The V call is TRBV5-1, the J call TRBJ2-3; 14 positions agree with TRBD2. Germline CDR1 reads SGHRS; CDR2 reads YFSETQ. This CDR3 is built from 16 residues. J was trimmed by 6 bases and V by 4 bases; bases with no gene match: 7. For the CDR3, the DNA is TGCGCCAGCAGCGTACCGGGACTAGCGGGAGTTGATACGCAGTATTTT. Its protein is CASSVPGLAGVDTQYF.

The rearrangement joins TRBV10-3 to TRBJ2-3; 7 bases match TRBD2. Germline V gives CDR1 ENHRY, CDR2 SYGVKD. Unmatched junction bases numbered 5, after V lost 5 bases and J lost 0 bases. The CDR3 is 15 residues long. CDR3 nucleotide sequence: TGTGCCATCAGTAAAGCGGGAATCAGCACAGATACGCAGTATTTT. Amino acids: CAISKAGISTDTQYF.

CDR3 coding DNA: TGTGCCTGGAGTGTACGAAGGGGGCATGAGCAGTTCTTC. Translated: CAWSVRRGHEQFF. This chain uses TRBV30 with TRBJ2-1, with 7 bases that match TRBD1. The length of the CDR3 is 13 residues. Germline V gene sequence: CDR1 GTSNPN, CDR2 SVGIG (reference sequence). With 0 bases clipped from V and 8 bases from J, the junction kept 4 bases outside the gene matches.

J is TRBJ2-5 and V is TRBV11-2, with TRBD2 identical over 7 bases. CDR3 size: 15 residues. Trimming removed 5 bases from V and 5 bases from J; junction bases left unmatched: 11. CDR1 is SGHAT, CDR2 FQNNGV, per germline. CDR3 sequence reads: CASSRGGAGLETQYF. The CDR3 DNA follows: TGTGCCAGCAGCCGCGGGGGAGCGGGACTGGAGACCCAGTACTTC.

This clone was observed a handful of times. The chain employs TRBV28 and TRBJ1-3; D is unresolved. Germline V gene lookup returns CDR1 MDHEN and CDR2 SYDVKM. V was trimmed by 1 base and J by 4 bases, leaving 5 bases between them. CDR3 size: 13 residues. CDR3 sequence (DNA): TGTGCCAGCAGTTTATTAGAGGGAAACACCATATATTTT. It codes for CASSLLEGNTIYF. The entire variable domain, with the rest obtained from reference TRBV28 and TRBJ1-3, is as follows: DVKVTQSSRYLVKRTGEKVFLECVQDMDHENMFWYRQDPGLGLRLIYFSYDVKMKEKGDIPEGYSVSREKKERFSLILESASTNQTSMYLCASSLLEGNTIYFGEGSWLTVV.